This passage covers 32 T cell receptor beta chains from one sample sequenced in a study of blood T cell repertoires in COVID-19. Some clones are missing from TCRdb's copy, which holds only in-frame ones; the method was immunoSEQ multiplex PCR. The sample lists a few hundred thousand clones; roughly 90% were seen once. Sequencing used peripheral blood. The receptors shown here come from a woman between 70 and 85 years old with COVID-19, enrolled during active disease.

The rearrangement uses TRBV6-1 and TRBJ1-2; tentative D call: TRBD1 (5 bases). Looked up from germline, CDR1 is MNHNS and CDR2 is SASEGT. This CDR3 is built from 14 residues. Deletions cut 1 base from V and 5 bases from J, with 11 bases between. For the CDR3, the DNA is TGTGCCAGCAGTGAAGAAATTCGGGGGTATGGCTACACCTTC. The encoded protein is CASSEEIRGYGYTF.

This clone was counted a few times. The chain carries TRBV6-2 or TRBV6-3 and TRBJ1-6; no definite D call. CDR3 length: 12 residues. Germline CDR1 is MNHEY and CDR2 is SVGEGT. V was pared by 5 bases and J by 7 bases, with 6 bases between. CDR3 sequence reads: CASSRVNSPLHF. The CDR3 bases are TGTGCCAGCAGTAGAGTAAATTCACCCCTCCACTTT.

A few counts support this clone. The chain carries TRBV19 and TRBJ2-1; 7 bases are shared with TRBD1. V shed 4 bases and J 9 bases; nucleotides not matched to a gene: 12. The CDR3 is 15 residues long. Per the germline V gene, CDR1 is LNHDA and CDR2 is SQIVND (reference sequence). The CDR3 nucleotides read TGTGCCAGTAGTAACTTGTGGGACAGTATGAGTGAGCAGTTCTTC. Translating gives CASSNLWDSMSEQFF.

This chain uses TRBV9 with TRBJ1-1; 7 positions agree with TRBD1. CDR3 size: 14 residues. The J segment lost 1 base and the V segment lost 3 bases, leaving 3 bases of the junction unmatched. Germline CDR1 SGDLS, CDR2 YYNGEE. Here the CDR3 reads CASSEGAGNTEAFF. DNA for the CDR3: TGTGCCAGCAGCGAGGGGGCAGGGAACACTGAAGCTTTCTTT. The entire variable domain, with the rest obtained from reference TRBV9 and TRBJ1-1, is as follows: DSGVTQTPKHLITATGQRVTLRCSPRSGDLSVYWYQQSLDQGLQFLIQYYNGEERAKGNILERFSAQQFPDLHSELNLSSLELGDSALYFCASSEGAGNTEAFFGQGTRLTVV.

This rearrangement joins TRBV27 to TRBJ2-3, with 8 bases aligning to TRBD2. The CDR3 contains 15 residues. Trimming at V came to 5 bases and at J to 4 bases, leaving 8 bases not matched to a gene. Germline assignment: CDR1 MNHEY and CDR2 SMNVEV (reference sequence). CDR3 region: CASSPRSGDADTQYF. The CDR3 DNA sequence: TGTGCCAGCAGTCCTCGTAGCGGGGACGCAGATACGCAGTATTTT.

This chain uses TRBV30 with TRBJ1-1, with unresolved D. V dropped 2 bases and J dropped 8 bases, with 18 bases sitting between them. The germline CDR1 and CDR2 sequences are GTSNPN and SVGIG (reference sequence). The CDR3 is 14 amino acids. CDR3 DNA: TGTGCCTGGAGTAGAGATATGTATAGCCCCGAAGCTTTCTTT. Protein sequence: CAWSRDMYSPEAFF.

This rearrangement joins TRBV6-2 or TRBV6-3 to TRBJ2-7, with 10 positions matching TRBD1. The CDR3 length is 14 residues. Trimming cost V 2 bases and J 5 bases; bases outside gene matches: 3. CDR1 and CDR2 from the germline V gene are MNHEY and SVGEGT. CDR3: CASSYGDRGDEQYF. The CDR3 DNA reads TGTGCCAGCAGTTACGGGGACAGGGGTGACGAGCAGTACTTC.

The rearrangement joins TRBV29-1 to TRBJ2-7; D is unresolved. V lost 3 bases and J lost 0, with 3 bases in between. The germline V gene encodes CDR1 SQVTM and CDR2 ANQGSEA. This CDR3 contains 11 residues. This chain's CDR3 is CSVDNSYEQYF. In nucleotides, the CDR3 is TGCAGCGTTGATAACTCCTACGAGCAGTACTTC.

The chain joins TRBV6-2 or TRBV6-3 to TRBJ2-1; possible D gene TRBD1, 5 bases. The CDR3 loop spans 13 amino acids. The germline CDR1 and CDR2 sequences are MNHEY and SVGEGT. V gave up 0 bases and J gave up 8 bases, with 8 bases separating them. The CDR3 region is CASSYSGAYEQFF. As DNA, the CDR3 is TGTGCCAGCAGTTACTCAGGGGCGTATGAGCAGTTCTTC.

CDR3 amino acids: CASSPGQNQPQHF. CDR3 nucleotides: TGCGCCAGCAGCCCCGGACAGAATCAGCCCCAGCATTTT. The rearrangement uses TRBV5-1 and TRBJ1-5, with D maybe TRBD1 (6 bases). The ends were cut back, 4 bases at V and 4 bases at J, with 9 bases in the middle. Germline loops: CDR1 SGHRS, CDR2 YFSETQ. The CDR3 has 13 amino acids.

The CDR3 DNA sequence: TGTGCCACCAGTGACGCCGGGACACCGAACACCGGGGAGCTGTTTTTT. Protein sequence: CATSDAGTPNTGELFF. The chain couples TRBV24-1 to TRBJ2-2; perhaps TRBD1 as D (6 bases). This CDR3 spans 16 amino acids. The germline V gene has CDR1 KGHDR and CDR2 SFDVKD. With 4 bases removed from V and 0 bases from J, the gap between germline ends came to 11 bases.

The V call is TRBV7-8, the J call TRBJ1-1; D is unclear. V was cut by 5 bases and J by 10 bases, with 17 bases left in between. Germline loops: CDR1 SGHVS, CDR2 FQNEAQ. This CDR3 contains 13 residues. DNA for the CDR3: TGTGCCAGCAGCCTCTCGGTCGGGGTGGGAGCTTTCTTT. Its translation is CASSLSVGVGAFF.

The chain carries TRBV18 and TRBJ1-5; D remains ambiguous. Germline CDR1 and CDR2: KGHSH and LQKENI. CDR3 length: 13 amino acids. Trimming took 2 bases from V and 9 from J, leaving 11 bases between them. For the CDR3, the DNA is TGTGCCAGCTCACCAGATCCGGGGTCGCCCCAGCATTTT. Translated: CASSPDPGSPQHF.

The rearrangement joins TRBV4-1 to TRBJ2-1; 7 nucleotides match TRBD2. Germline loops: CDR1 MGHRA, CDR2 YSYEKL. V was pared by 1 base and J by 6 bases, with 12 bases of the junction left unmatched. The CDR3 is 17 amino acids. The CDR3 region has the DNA TGCGCCAGCAGCCAAGTAACTAGCGTCCGACCTACCAATGAGCAGTTCTTC. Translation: CASSQVTSVRPTNEQFF.

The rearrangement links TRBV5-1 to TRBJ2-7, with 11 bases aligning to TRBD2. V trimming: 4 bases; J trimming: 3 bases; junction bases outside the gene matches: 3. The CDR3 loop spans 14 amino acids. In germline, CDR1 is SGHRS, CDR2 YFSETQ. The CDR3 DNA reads TGCGCCAGCAGCATGACTAGCGGGGTCTACGAGCAGTACTTC. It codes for CASSMTSGVYEQYF.

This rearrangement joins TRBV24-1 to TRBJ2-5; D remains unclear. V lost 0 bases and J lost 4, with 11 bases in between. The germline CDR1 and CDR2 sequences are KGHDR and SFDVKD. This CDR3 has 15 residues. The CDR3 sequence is CATSDLQVGRETQYF. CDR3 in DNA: TGTGCCACCAGTGATTTGCAAGTGGGCAGAGAGACCCAGTACTTC.

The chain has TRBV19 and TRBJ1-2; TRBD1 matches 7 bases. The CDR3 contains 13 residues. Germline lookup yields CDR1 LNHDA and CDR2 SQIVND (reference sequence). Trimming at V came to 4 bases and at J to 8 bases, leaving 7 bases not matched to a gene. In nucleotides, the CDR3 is TGTGCCAGTAGTAGTTGGACAGGTCGGGGCTACACCTTC. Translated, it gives CASSSWTGRGYTF.

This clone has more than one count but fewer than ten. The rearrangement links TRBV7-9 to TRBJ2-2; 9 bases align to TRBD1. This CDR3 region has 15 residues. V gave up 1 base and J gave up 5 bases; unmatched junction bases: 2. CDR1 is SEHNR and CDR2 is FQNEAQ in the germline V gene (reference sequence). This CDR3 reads CASSLVGTGTGELFF. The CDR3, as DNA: TGTGCCAGCAGCTTAGTAGGGACAGGGACCGGGGAGCTGTTTTTT.

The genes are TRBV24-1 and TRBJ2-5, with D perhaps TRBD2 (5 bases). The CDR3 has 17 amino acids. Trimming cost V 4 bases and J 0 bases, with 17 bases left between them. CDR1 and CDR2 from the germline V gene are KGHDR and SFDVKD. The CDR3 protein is CATSDASGGPHQETQYF. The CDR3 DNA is TGTGCCACCAGTGACGCGAGTGGAGGCCCCCACCAAGAGACCCAGTACTTC.

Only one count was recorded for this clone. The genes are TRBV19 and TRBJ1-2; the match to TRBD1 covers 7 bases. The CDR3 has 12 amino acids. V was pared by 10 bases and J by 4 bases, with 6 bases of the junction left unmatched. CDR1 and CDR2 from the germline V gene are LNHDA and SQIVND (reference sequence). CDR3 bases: TGTGCCATTACAGACAGGGTCTATGGCTACACCTTC. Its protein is CAITDRVYGYTF.

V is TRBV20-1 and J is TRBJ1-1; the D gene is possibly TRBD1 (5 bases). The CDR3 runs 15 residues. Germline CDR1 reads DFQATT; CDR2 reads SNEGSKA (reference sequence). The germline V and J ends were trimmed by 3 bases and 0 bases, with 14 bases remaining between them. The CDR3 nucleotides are TGCAGTGCTAGTGGGACTAACAAGATGAACACTGAAGCTTTCTTT. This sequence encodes CSASGTNKMNTEAFF.

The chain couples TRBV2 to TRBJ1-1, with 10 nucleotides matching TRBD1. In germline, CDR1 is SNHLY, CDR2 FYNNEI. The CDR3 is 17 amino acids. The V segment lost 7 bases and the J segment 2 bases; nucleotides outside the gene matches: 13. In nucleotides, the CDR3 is TGTGCCAGCACTGATGACAGGGGGCACTTTACTAACACTGAAGCTTTCTTT. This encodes CASTDDRGHFTNTEAFF.

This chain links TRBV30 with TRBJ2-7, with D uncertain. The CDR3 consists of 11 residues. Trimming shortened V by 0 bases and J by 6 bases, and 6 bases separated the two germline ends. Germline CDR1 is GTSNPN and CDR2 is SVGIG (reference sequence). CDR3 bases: TGTGCCTGGAGTGTATCGTTCGAGCAGTACTTC. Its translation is CAWSVSFEQYF.

The CDR3: CASRTDGEAQPQHF. The CDR3 nucleotides read TGTGCCAGCAGGACGGACGGGGAAGCTCAGCCCCAGCATTTT. The rearrangement links TRBV6-6 to TRBJ1-5; D is ambiguous. The CDR3 has 14 residues. Per germline, CDR1 MNHNY and CDR2 SVGAGI (reference sequence). Between the trimmed V and J ends, which lost 6 bases and 6 bases, there was a span of 15 bases.

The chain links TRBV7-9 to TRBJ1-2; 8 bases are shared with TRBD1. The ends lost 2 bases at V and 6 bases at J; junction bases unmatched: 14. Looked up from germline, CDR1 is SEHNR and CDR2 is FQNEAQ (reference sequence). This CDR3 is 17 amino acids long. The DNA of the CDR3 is TGTGCCAGCAGCTTATCAACTACAGGGGGAATGGGTAATGGCTACACCTTC. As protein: CASSLSTTGGMGNGYTF.

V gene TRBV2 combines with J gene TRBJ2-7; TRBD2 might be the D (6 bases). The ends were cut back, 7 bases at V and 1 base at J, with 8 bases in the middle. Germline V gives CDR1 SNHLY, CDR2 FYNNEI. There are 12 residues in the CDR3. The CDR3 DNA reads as TGTGCCAGCACTGCGGGGTCCTACGAGCAGTACTTC. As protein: CASTAGSYEQYF.

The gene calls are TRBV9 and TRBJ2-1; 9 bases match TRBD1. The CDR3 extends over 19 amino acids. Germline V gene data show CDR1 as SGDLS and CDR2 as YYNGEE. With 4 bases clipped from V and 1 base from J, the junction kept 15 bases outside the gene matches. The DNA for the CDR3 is TGTGCCAGCAGCCCGTGGGACAGGGAAGGGGTTGGGTCCTACAATGAGCAGTTCTTC. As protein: CASSPWDREGVGSYNEQFF. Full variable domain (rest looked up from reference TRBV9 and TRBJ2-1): DSGVTQTPKHLITATGQRVTLRCSPRSGDLSVYWYQQSLDQGLQFLIQYYNGEERAKGNILERFSAQQFPDLHSELNLSSLELGDSALYFCASSPWDREGVGSYNEQFFGPGTRLTVL.

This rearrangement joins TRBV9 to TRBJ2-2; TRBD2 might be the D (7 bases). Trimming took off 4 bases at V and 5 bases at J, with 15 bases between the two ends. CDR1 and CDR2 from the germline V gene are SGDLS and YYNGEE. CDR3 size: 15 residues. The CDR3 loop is CASSILGGRTGELFF. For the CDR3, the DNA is TGTGCCAGCAGCATCCTGGGGGGGCGGACCGGGGAGCTGTTTTTT. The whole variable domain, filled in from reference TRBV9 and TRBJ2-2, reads DSGVTQTPKHLITATGQRVTLRCSPRSGDLSVYWYQQSLDQGLQFLIQYYNGEERAKGNILERFSAQQFPDLHSELNLSSLELGDSALYFCASSILGGRTGELFFGEGSRLTVL.

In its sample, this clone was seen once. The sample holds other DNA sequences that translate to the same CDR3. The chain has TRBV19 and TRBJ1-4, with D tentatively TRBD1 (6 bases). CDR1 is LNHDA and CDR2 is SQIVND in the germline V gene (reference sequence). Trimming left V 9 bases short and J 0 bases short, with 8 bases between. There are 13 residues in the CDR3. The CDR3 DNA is TGTGCCAGCAGGACAGCAACTAATGAAAAACTGTTTTTT. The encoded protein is CASRTATNEKLFF.

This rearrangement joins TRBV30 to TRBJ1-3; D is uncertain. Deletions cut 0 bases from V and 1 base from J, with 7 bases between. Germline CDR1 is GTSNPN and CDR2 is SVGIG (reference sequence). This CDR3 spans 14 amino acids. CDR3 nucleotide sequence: TGTGCCTGGAGTGTACAACAGTCTGGAAACACCATATATTTT. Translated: CAWSVQQSGNTIYF.

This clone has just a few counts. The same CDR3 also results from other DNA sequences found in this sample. The CDR3 bases are TGCGCCAGCAGCTTGGACGGGCAGCCCCAGCATTTT. Translated, it gives CASSLDGQPQHF. The genes are TRBV5-1 and TRBJ1-5; the D is unclear. The germline CDR1 and CDR2 sequences are SGHRS and YFSETQ. With 0 bases removed from V and 7 bases from J, the gap between germline ends came to 5 bases. This CDR3 has 12 residues.

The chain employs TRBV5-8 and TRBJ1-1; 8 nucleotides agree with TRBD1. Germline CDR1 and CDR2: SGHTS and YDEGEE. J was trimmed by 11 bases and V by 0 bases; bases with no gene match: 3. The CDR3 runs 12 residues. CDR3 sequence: CASSLGTGQAFF. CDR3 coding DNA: TGTGCCAGCAGCTTGGGGACAGGGCAGGCTTTCTTT.